This T cell receptor beta chain was retrieved from a study of T cell responses to AZD1222 COVID-19 vaccine. Combined were second doses at about 4 or about 12 weeks. Using immunoSEQ multiplex PCR, the repertoire was profiled, and TCRdb retains in-frame clones only, with some absent. This table has 90,000 to 120,000 clones, about 90% appearing once. This CDR3 has 16 amino acids. V shed 4 bases and J 5 bases; nucleotides not matched to a gene: 8. The germline V gene encodes CDR1 SEHNR and CDR2 FQNEAQ (reference sequence). This sequence joins TRBV7-9 and TRBJ2-1, with 10 bases lining up with TRBD2. Specimen: peripheral blood, collected 28 days after the second AZD1222 dose. The receptor was isolated from an adult who received the AZD1222 COVID-19 vaccine. CDR3 nucleotides: TGTGCCAGCAGCTCTTTAACCGGACTAGCGGACAATGAGCAGTTCTTC. Translating gives CASSSLTGLADNEQFF.